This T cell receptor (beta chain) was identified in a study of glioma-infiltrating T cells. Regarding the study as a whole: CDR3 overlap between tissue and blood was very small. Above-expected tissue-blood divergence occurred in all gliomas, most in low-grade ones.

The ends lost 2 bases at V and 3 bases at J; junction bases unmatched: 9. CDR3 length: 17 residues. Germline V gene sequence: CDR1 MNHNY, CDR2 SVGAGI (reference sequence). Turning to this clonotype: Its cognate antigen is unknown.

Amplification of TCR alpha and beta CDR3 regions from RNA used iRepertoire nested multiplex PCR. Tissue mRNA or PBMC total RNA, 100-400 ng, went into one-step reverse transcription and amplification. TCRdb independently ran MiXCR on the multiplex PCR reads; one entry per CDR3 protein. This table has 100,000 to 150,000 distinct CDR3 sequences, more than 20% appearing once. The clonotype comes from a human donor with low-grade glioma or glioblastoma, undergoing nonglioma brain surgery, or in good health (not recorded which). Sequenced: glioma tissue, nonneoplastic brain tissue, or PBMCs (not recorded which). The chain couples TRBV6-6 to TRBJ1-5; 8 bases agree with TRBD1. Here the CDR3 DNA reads TGTGCCAGCAGTTACCGTCGGGGACAGGTCTCCAATCAGCCCCAGCATTTT. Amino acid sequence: CASSYRRGQVSNQPQHF.